The 24 T cell receptor beta chains below come from one sample, sequenced in a study of T cell changes during pregnancy in multiple sclerosis. Produced via immunoSEQ multiplex PCR; TCRdb's table is partial and in-frame only. The sample lists about 59,000 clones; just under 95% were seen once. Sequenced material: CD4+ T cells from peripheral blood mononuclear cells, taken before pregnancy. The receptor set was obtained from a female donor with multiple sclerosis, enrolled in a pregnancy study.

This chain connects TRBV18 to TRBJ2-2; TRBD2 might be the D (5 bases). Trimming pared 1 base from V and 2 bases from J, leaving 14 bases between. The germline V gene encodes CDR1 KGHSH and CDR2 LQKENI. The CDR3 has 17 amino acids. The CDR3 coding sequence is TGTGCCAGCTCACCACTTTACGGGGATCCAAACACCGGGGAGCTGTTTTTT. Translated: CASSPLYGDPNTGELFF. Full variable domain (outside the CDR3, taken from reference TRBV18 and TRBJ2-2): NAGVMQNPRHLVRRRGQEARLRCSPMKGHSHVYWYRQLPEEGLKFMVYLQKENIIDESGMPKERFSAEFPKEGPSILRIQQVVRGDSAAYFCASSPLYGDPNTGELFFGEGSRLTVL.

J is TRBJ2-5 and V is TRBV4-2; TRBD2 might be the D (6 bases). Trimming cost V 3 bases and J 2 bases, with 13 bases left between them. Germline-derived CDR1 and CDR2 are LGHNA and YNFKEQ. The CDR3 length is 15 residues. The CDR3 region has the DNA TGTGCCAGCAGCCAGTTGGCGGGACCACAAGAGACCCAGTACTTC. Encoded protein: CASSQLAGPQETQYF.

The chain recombines TRBV30 with TRBJ1-2, with TRBD1 matching 9 bases. The CDR3 loop spans 13 amino acids. V gave up 6 bases and J gave up 2 bases; unmatched junction bases: 4. The V gene's germline CDR1 is GTSNPN and CDR2 SVGIG (reference sequence). The CDR3 region is CACPTGGNYGYTF. The CDR3 DNA reads as TGTGCCTGCCCTACAGGGGGCAACTATGGCTACACCTTC.

The V call is TRBV14, the J call TRBJ2-1; the match to TRBD2 covers 13 bases. The ends lost 4 bases at V and 6 bases at J; junction bases unmatched: 6. Germline V gene lookup returns CDR1 SGHDN and CDR2 FVKESK. The CDR3 length is 16 residues. The CDR3 sequence is CASSLSTSGRPNEQFF. In DNA form, the CDR3 reads TGTGCCAGCAGCCTCTCGACTAGCGGGAGGCCCAATGAGCAGTTCTTC.

V and J are TRBV6-1 and TRBJ1-5; D uncertain. The CDR3 contains 13 residues. Germline CDR1 MNHNS, CDR2 SASEGT. V lost 8 bases, J lost 6 bases, and 14 bases lay in between. The CDR3 nucleotides are TGTGCCAGCGCAACAGTACACCGTCAGCCCCAGCATTTT. Protein: CASATVHRQPQHF.

The rearrangement uses TRBV2 and TRBJ1-4; no clear D. This CDR3 region has 12 residues. Germline loops: CDR1 SNHLY, CDR2 FYNNEI. With 7 bases removed from V and 8 bases from J, the gap between germline ends came to 11 bases. CDR3 DNA: TGTGCCAGCACGGGTATCCGGGAAAAACTGTTTTTT. Encoded protein: CASTGIREKLFF.

V and J are TRBV18 and TRBJ2-1; a weak D match, TRBD2 (6 bases). The V and J ends lost 4 bases and 1 base respectively, with 11 bases between them. The CDR3 sequence is 15 residues long. CDR1 KGHSH and CDR2 LQKENI come from the germline V gene. The CDR3 here is CASSLSGISYNEQFF. The CDR3 coding sequence is TGTGCCAGCTCACTTAGCGGAATTTCCTACAATGAGCAGTTCTTC.

The chain recombines TRBV19 with TRBJ2-1; 8 bases are shared with TRBD1. Trimming at V came to 0 bases and at J to 7 bases, leaving 8 bases not matched to a gene. This CDR3 comprises 16 residues. Germline V gene data show CDR1 as LNHDA and CDR2 as SQIVND (reference sequence). The CDR3 region has the DNA TGTGCCAGTAGTATAGATTCAGGGGGCGGGGTGAATGAGCAGTTCTTC. This gives the protein CASSIDSGGGVNEQFF.

The chain recombines TRBV4-3 with TRBJ2-1; possibly TRBD1 for D (6 bases). Per the germline V gene, CDR1 is LGHNA and CDR2 is YSLEER. Trimming pared 0 bases from V and 5 bases from J, leaving 8 bases between. This CDR3 spans 14 amino acids. CDR3 in DNA: TGCGCCAGCAGCCAAGATGGGGGCAACAATGAGCAGTTCTTC. Translation: CASSQDGGNNEQFF.

This clone was counted a single time. The rearrangement uses TRBV28 and TRBJ1-4; 9 bases line up with TRBD1. V lost 8 bases to trimming and J lost 2 bases; unmatched junction nucleotides: 6. The CDR3 loop spans 15 amino acids. Germline values: CDR1 MDHEN, CDR2 SYDVKM. The chain's CDR3 is CASGTGSATNEKLFF. The CDR3 DNA sequence: TGTGCCAGCGGGACAGGGAGCGCGACTAATGAAAAACTGTTTTTT.

This rearrangement joins TRBV18 to TRBJ1-3; tentatively, D is TRBD1 (5 bases). V was cut by 3 bases and J by 3 bases, with 21 bases left in between. The germline V gene encodes CDR1 KGHSH and CDR2 LQKENI. The CDR3 is made up of 18 amino acids. CDR3 loop: CASSPSPPGGANGNTIYF. CDR3 bases: TGTGCCAGCTCACCTTCCCCTCCGGGAGGGGCGAATGGAAACACCATATATTTT.

The genes are TRBV7-9 and TRBJ1-2; TRBD1 aligns across 9 bases. Germline CDR1 is SEHNR and CDR2 is FQNEAQ (reference sequence). The CDR3 sequence is 14 residues long. J lost 4 bases, V lost 5 bases, and 5 bases had no gene match. The CDR3 protein is CASSPTGQGYGYTF. Written as DNA, the CDR3 is TGTGCCAGCAGCCCTACGGGACAGGGCTATGGCTACACCTTC.

This clone was counted once. V gene TRBV6-6 combines with J gene TRBJ1-3; D is uncertain. The CDR3 has 16 amino acids. The germline gives CDR1 MNHNY, CDR2 SVGAGI (reference sequence). Trimming stripped 6 bases from V and 2 bases from J, with 17 bases between. The CDR3: CASSTRRPSTGNTIYF. The CDR3, as DNA: TGTGCCAGCAGCACCCGACGACCTAGCACTGGAAACACCATATATTTT.

The chain recombines TRBV18 with TRBJ2-5, with 9 bases identical to TRBD2. The junction had 6 bases not matched to a gene; V was cut back by 4 bases and J by 0 bases. Germline CDR1 KGHSH, CDR2 LQKENI. The CDR3 consists of 16 residues. The CDR3: CASSLGLASHQETQYF. CDR3 in DNA: TGTGCCAGCTCACTAGGACTAGCGAGCCACCAAGAGACCCAGTACTTC.

The chain recombines TRBV7-3 with TRBJ2-3; 11 bases line up with TRBD2. The CDR3 has 16 residues. Per germline, CDR1 SGHTA and CDR2 FQGTGA. V lost 5 bases to trimming and J lost 4 bases; unmatched junction nucleotides: 8. CDR3 sequence reads: CASSPRLAGGADTQYF. The CDR3 bases are TGTGCCAGCAGCCCACGCCTAGCGGGAGGTGCAGATACGCAGTATTTT.

The chain employs TRBV18 and TRBJ2-6, with 8 bases identical to TRBD1. The CDR3 has 17 amino acids. Germline trimming cut 3 bases from V and 0 bases from J; bases unmatched to any gene: 4. Germline V gives CDR1 KGHSH, CDR2 LQKENI. The CDR3: CASSPDRVSSGANVLTF. CDR3 sequence (DNA): TGTGCCAGCTCACCGGACAGGGTTTCCTCTGGGGCCAACGTCCTGACTTTC.

The rearrangement joins TRBV28 to TRBJ2-4, with TRBD2 matching over 9 bases. The germline CDR1 and CDR2 sequences are MDHEN and SYDVKM. The CDR3 is 12 amino acids. V was clipped by 6 bases and J by 14 bases; unmatched bases: 8. CDR3: CASRVAGGPKYF. For the CDR3, the DNA is TGTGCCAGCAGGGTCGCGGGAGGGCCGAAGTACTTC. Based on the CDR3 plus reference TRBV28 and TRBJ2-4, the full variable domain is DVKVTQSSRYLVKRTGEKVFLECVQDMDHENMFWYRQDPGLGLRLIYFSYDVKMKEKGDIPEGYSVSREKKERFSLILESASTNQTSMYLCASRVAGGPKYFGAGTRLSVL.

V is TRBV19 and J is TRBJ1-3; 9 bases are shared with TRBD1. This CDR3 contains 17 residues. V was clipped by 4 bases and J by 1 base; unmatched bases: 8. Germline CDR1 reads LNHDA; CDR2 reads SQIVND (reference sequence). This CDR3 is CASSTGTGFGSGNTIYF. The CDR3 DNA is TGTGCCAGTAGTACTGGGACAGGGTTTGGGTCTGGAAACACCATATATTTT. The full variable domain, in which reference TRBV19 and TRBJ1-3 provide the parts outside the CDR3, is DGGITQSPKYLFRKEGQNVTLSCEQNLNHDAMYWYRQDPGQGLRLIYYSQIVNDFQKGDIAEGYSVSREKKESFPLTVTSAQKNPTAFYLCASSTGTGFGSGNTIYFGEGSWLTVV.

The chain combines TRBV4-3 with TRBJ2-3; 7 positions agree with TRBD2. The CDR3 contains 20 residues. Germline V CDR1 and CDR2: LGHNA, YSLEER. The junction had 19 bases not matched to a gene; V was cut back by 0 bases and J by 4 bases. In DNA, the CDR3 is TGCGCCAGCAGCCAAGATCATTCGGGGGGTAGTGCGCAGGGTGCAGATACGCAGTATTTT. Amino acids: CASSQDHSGGSAQGADTQYF.

This clone has only a few counts. The chain joins TRBV18 to TRBJ1-2, with 9 bases identical to TRBD1. CDR3 length: 17 amino acids. J lost 1 base, V lost 2 bases, and 8 bases had no gene match. CDR1 is KGHSH and CDR2 is LQKENI in the germline V gene. CDR3 in amino acids: CASSPALTGQGNYGYTF. In nucleotides, the CDR3 is TGTGCCAGCTCACCAGCCCTAACGGGACAGGGTAACTATGGCTACACCTTC.

The gene calls are TRBV6-1 and TRBJ2-1; possible D gene TRBD1, 6 bases. Looked up from germline, CDR1 is MNHNS and CDR2 is SASEGT. V gave up 10 bases and J gave up 3 bases, with 13 bases separating them. This CDR3 comprises 13 residues. For the CDR3, the DNA is TGTGCCACTTACCGGGACATCTACAATGAGCAGTTCTTC. Translated, it gives CATYRDIYNEQFF.

The chain combines TRBV7-9 with TRBJ2-5; the D is unclear. Per the germline V gene, CDR1 is SEHNR and CDR2 is FQNEAQ (reference sequence). V gave up 3 bases and J gave up 4 bases, with 18 bases separating them. The CDR3 covers 16 residues. The CDR3 nucleotides read TGTGCCAGCAGCTTCTCGCCTGGGCCCATTGTAGAGACCCAGTACTTC. This encodes CASSFSPGPIVETQYF. The full variable domain, its missing parts supplied by reference TRBV7-9 and TRBJ2-5, is DTGVSQNPRHKITKRGQNVTFRCDPISEHNRLYWYRQTLGQGPEFLTYFQNEAQLEKSRLLSDRFSAERPKGSFSTLEIQRTEQGDSAMYLCASSFSPGPIVETQYFGPGTRLLVL.

The rearrangement joins TRBV30 to TRBJ1-5; D gene uncertain. CDR1 GTSNPN and CDR2 SVGIG come from the germline V gene (reference sequence). The CDR3 length is 15 residues. V lost 0 bases and J 3 bases, leaving 12 bases between the germline ends. CDR3 sequence (DNA): TGTGCCTGGAGTGTACTGGGCAGCTACAATCAGCCCCAGCATTTT. Translating it yields CAWSVLGSYNQPQHF. Drawing the rest from reference TRBV30 and TRBJ1-5, the complete variable domain is SQTIHQWPATLVQPVGSPLSLECTVEGTSNPNLYWYRQAAGRGLQLLFYSVGIGQISSEVPQNLSASRPQDRQFILSSKKLLLSDSGFYLCAWSVLGSYNQPQHFGDGTRLSIL.

In DNA form, the CDR3 reads TGTGCCAGTAGTATAGATTACAGCTTTAACTATGGCTACACCTTC. Translated: CASSIDYSFNYGYTF. V is TRBV19 and J is TRBJ1-2; D is unresolved. The CDR3 is 15 residues long. V gave up 0 bases and J gave up 1 base, with 9 bases separating them. Germline-derived CDR1 and CDR2 are LNHDA and SQIVND (reference sequence). Full variable domain (outside the CDR3, taken from reference TRBV19 and TRBJ1-2): DGGITQSPKYLFRKEGQNVTLSCEQNLNHDAMYWYRQDPGQGLRLIYYSQIVNDFQKGDIAEGYSVSREKKESFPLTVTSAQKNPTAFYLCASSIDYSFNYGYTFGSGTRLTVV.